These 20 T cell receptor beta chains share one sample of origin, sequenced in a study of tumor and adjacent non-tumor tissue in lung cancer. This sample's RNA came from whole unsorted tissue. The library came from three nested PCR rounds adapted from ARM-PCR protocols. TCRdb re-derived calls from the multiplex PCR reads in MiXCR, one entry per CDR3 protein. The sample comprises roughly 120,000 distinct CDR3 sequences, more than 60% of which are singletons, and roughly 35% rests with the top ten. The sequenced material came from lung tumor tissue. Source of these receptors: a woman aged 60 to 75 with non-small cell lung cancer.

About this clonotype: One junction end disagrees with the germline gene, perhaps due to a read error. DNA for the CDR3: TGTGCAAGCAGCTTCTCCACCAGAGGGAACATTCAGTACTTC. It is translated as CASSFSTRGNIQYF. The chain carries TRBV11-2 and TRBJ2-4, with D perhaps matching TRBD2 (5 bases). The CDR3 covers 14 residues. Germline CDR1 is SGHAT and CDR2 is FQNNGV.

V gene TRBV11-2 combines with J gene TRBJ2-7; tentatively, D is TRBD2 (5 bases). The CDR3 totals 14 residues. The V gene lost 10 bases and the J gene lost 4 bases, with 20 bases spanning the gap. Per germline, CDR1 SGHAT and CDR2 FQNNGV. CDR3 in DNA: TGTGCCAACAGTTGTGTCCGCGGAGGATACGAGCAGTACTTC. Protein: CANSCVRGGYEQYF.

On this clonotype: In this CDR3 the conserved last residue, phenylalanine or tryptophan, is missing, so a read error is likely. The chain joins TRBV10-1 to TRBJ2-5; D may be TRBD1 (6 bases). The CDR3 consists of 13 residues. V dropped 6 bases and J dropped 5 bases, with 13 bases sitting between them. Germline V CDR1 and CDR2: WNHNN, SYGVQD (reference sequence). As DNA, the CDR3 is TGCGCCAGCAGCATGACAGGTGAGGAGACCCAGTACATC. This encodes CASSMTGEETQYI.

As concerns this clonotype: Given the absence of the conserved phenylalanine or tryptophan at the CDR3 end, a read error is likely. This chain links TRBV6-6 with TRBJ2-7; TRBD2 matches 7 bases. Germline CDR1 MNHNY, CDR2 SVGAGI (reference sequence). This CDR3 spans 15 amino acids. The CDR3 DNA follows: TGTGCCAGTAGTCGCCAGACGGGGGGAGACTACGATCAGTACTTA. This encodes CASSRQTGGDYDQYL.

Concerning this clonotype itself: A much larger clone is a single base away; this may be a read error. The rearrangement links TRBV6-2 or TRBV6-3 to TRBJ2-1, with D maybe TRBD1 (6 bases). Trimming took 2 bases from V and 8 from J, leaving 13 bases between them. The CDR3 extends over 14 amino acids. CDR1 is MNHEY, CDR2 SVGEGT, per germline. CDR3 sequence reads: CASSYEDSYYEQFF. For the CDR3, the DNA is TGTGCCAGCAGTTACGAGGACAGTTACTATGAGCAGTTCTTC.

About this clonotype: Sequence at one end of the junction differs from germline and may be a read error. The chain has TRBV11-2 and TRBJ2-1, with a tentative D call TRBD1 (6 bases). CDR1 and CDR2 (germline): SGHAT, FQNNGV. CDR3 length: 14 amino acids. As DNA, the CDR3 is TGTGCTAGCAGTTCGGACAGCTCCTACAATAAGCAGTTCTTC. Its protein product is CASSSDSSYNKQFF.

As to this clonotype: This could be a read error, since a much larger clone is one nucleotide away. The CDR3 region is CSAWRTENQYF. The DNA of the CDR3 is TGCAGTGCATGGAGGACGGAGAACCAGTACTTC. J is TRBJ2-5 and V is TRBV20-1, with D possibly TRBD2 on 5 matching bases. CDR1 is DFQATT, CDR2 SNEGSKA, per germline (reference sequence). The CDR3 covers 11 residues.

This clonotype has just a few counts. The chain links TRBV6-2 or TRBV6-3 to TRBJ2-2, with D perhaps assigned TRBD1 or TRBD2 (5 bases each). Per the germline V gene, CDR1 is MNHEY and CDR2 is SVGEGT. V lost 8 bases and J lost 0, with 19 bases in between. The CDR3 spans 17 residues. CDR3 sequence reads: CASARYRDGSNTGELFF. The CDR3 DNA reads as TGTGCCAGCGCTAGGTACCGGGACGGATCGAACACCGGGGAGCTGTTTTTT.

This clonotype was seen more than once but under ten times. A read error may explain this, as a much larger clone is one base away. The rearrangement joins TRBV29-1 to TRBJ1-5, with unresolved D. CDR1 SQVTM and CDR2 ANQGSEA come from the germline V gene. V was clipped by 3 bases and J by 11 bases, with 11 bases between them. The length of the CDR3 is 11 residues. CDR3 in amino acids: CSVDDEWTQHF. The CDR3 DNA reads as TGCAGCGTTGACGACGAGTGGACCCAGCATTTT.

As concerns this clonotype: Mismatch with germline at one junction end may stem from a read error. V is TRBV6-2 or TRBV6-3 and J is TRBJ1-1; 9 bases are shared with TRBD1. CDR3 length: 18 amino acids. Germline-derived CDR1 and CDR2 are MNHEY and SVGEGT. For the CDR3, the DNA is TGTCCCAGCAGTCCCAGACCACCCCCGGGACAGGGGAACACTGAAGCTTTCTTT. Its translation is CPSSPRPPPGQGNTEAFF.

This clonotype was counted many times. CDR3 loop: CSARGSLLRDTQYF. The CDR3 DNA follows: TGCAGTGCTAGAGGTAGTTTACTTCGGGATACGCAGTATTTT. This sequence joins TRBV20-1 and TRBJ2-3; D uncertain. The germline CDR1 and CDR2 sequences are DFQATT and SNEGSKA (reference sequence). The V gene lost 1 base and the J gene lost 6 bases, with 14 bases spanning the gap. The length of the CDR3 is 14 residues.

With respect to this clonotype: One junction end does not reproduce the germline sequence, and a read error may be involved. This CDR3 is CASNTGQEVGYGYTF. For the CDR3, the DNA is TGTGCCAGCAACACCGGACAGGAGGTAGGGTATGGTTACACCTTC. The chain carries TRBV11-1 and TRBJ1-2; 7 bases align to TRBD1. CDR1 and CDR2 (germline): SGHAT, FQDESV (reference sequence). The CDR3 contains 15 residues.

Concerning this clonotype itself: This could be a read error, since a much larger clone is one nucleotide away. This rearrangement joins TRBV28 to TRBJ1-1; D unresolved. The CDR3 is 13 amino acids. Germline assignment: CDR1 MDHEN and CDR2 SYDVKM. CDR3 DNA: TGTGCCAGCAGTTTCGTCCTGAACATTGAAGCTTTCTTT. Residues: CASSFVLNIEAFF.

On this clonotype: This CDR3 is missing its conserved last phenylalanine or tryptophan, likely due to a read error. It is unclear where the CDR3 begins or ends on the DNA, so no DNA is shown, and the CDR3 is as TCRdb lists it. The V gene is TRBV5-6, the J gene TRBJ2-7; TRBD1 is taken as the D call from the table, unchecked against the DNA. The CDR3 totals 14 residues, both ends included. CDR1 SGHDT and CDR2 YYEEEE come from the germline V gene. The CDR3 protein is CASSSGQGFHEQYL.

The chain carries TRBV4-2 and TRBJ2-1, with a weak D call TRBD2 (6 bases). Germline V gene lookup returns CDR1 LGHNA and CDR2 YNFKEQ. Trimming cost V 1 base and J 5 bases, with 15 bases left between them. The CDR3 length is 16 residues. CDR3 loop: CASSQGGLTGNNEQFF. CDR3 in DNA: TGTGCCAGCAGCCAAGGAGGACTAACGGGAAACAATGAGCAGTTCTTC.

As for this clonotype: This may stem from a read error, because a much larger clone lies one nucleotide away. The V gene is TRBV6-5, the J gene TRBJ2-1, with 8 bases fitting TRBD1. The CDR3 loop spans 16 amino acids. The germline gives CDR1 MNHEY, CDR2 SVGAGI. The CDR3 region is CASSYSEDRAYNEQLF. The CDR3 DNA sequence: TGTGCCAGCAGTTACTCGGAGGACAGGGCTTACAATGAGCAGCTCTTC.

As concerns this clonotype: A single base separates this from a much larger clone, so it may be a read error. The DNA of the CDR3 is TGTGCCAGCACTGAGGACAAGCTCGCATCTAATGAAAAACTGTTTTTT. Translating it yields CASTEDKLASNEKLFF. The V call is TRBV12-3 or TRBV12-4, the J call TRBJ1-4, with a possible D match to TRBD1 (5 bases). CDR3 length: 16 amino acids. V gave up 7 bases and J gave up 3 bases, with 18 bases separating them.

This clonotype was found many times. The V call is TRBV5-5, the J call TRBJ2-3; D gene unclear. With 2 bases removed from V and 2 bases from J, the gap between germline ends came to 9 bases. The CDR3 contains 14 residues. Germline V CDR1 and CDR2: SGHKS, YYEKEE (reference sequence). Written as DNA, the CDR3 is TGTGCCAGCAGCTTTTTAGAGAACACAGATACGCAGTATTTT. It is translated as CASSFLENTDTQYF.

In this sample, this clonotype turned up a few times. Lacking the conserved final phenylalanine or tryptophan, this CDR3 likely reflects a read error. It is unclear where the CDR3 begins or ends on the DNA, so no DNA is shown, and the CDR3 is as TCRdb lists it. The rearrangement links TRBV11-2 to TRBJ2-5; no DNA check was done on the table's D call, TRBD1. The CDR3 is 13 residues long, ends included. Germline V lookup: CDR1 SGHAT, CDR2 FQNNGV. This CDR3 reads CASSTPNKETQYL.

Notes on this clonotype: Mismatch with germline at one junction end may stem from a read error. J is TRBJ2-3 and V is TRBV7-8, with a possible D match to TRBD2 (6 bases). Germline CDR1 is SGHVS and CDR2 is FQNEAQ. The CDR3 sequence is 15 residues long. CDR3 residues: CASSFGTASADTRYF. In nucleotides, the CDR3 is TGTGCCAGCAGCTTCGGGACGGCTAGCGCAGATACGCGGTATTTT.